This TCR beta chain was retrieved from a study of cytomegalovirus exposure and HLA in healthy donors. The study, taken as a whole, reports: Rarity marked most TCR sequences, yet some public TCRs occurred in many donors. A reported reduction in N-insertions relative to the roughly 710-donor mean was seen in an Asian-associated ancestry cluster in a later analysis. Earlier results showed most TCR beta V segments being productive about 87% or about 30% of the time.

After removal of 4 bases from V and 13 bases from J, the junction contained 5 bases not matched to a gene. Germline values: CDR1 SGHAT, CDR2 FQNNGV. This CDR3 region has 14 residues. The PCR employed 60 Vbeta primers together with 13 Jbeta primers. Profiling relied on immunoSEQ multiplex PCR, and the TCRdb table lists in-frame clones only, not all of them. The sample holds about 140,000 clones; 80% are singletons and the top ten take under 6%. With respect to this clone: The antigen remains undetermined.

Sequencing was carried out using PBMCs. The origin of this receptor is a man aged 35 to 55 in good health and CMV-seronegative. This chain joins TRBV11-2 and TRBJ1-6; 12 nucleotides match TRBD1. CDR3 region: CASSSGQGASPLHF. The CDR3 region has the DNA TGTGCCAGCAGCTCGGGACAGGGGGCCTCCCCCCTCCACTTT.